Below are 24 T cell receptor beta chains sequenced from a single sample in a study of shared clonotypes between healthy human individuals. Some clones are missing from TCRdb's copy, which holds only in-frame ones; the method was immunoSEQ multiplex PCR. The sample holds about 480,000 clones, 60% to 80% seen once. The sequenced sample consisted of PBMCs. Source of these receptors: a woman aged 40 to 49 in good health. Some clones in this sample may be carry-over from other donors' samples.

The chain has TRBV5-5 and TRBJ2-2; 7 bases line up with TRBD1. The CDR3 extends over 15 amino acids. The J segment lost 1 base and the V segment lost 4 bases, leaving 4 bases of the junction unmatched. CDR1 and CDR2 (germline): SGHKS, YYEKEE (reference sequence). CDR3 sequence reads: CASSMRQGNTGELFF. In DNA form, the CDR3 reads TGTGCCAGCAGCATGCGACAGGGGAACACCGGGGAGCTGTTTTTT.

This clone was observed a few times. CDR3 sequence: CAWSVKIEAGELFF. Written as DNA, the CDR3 is TGTGCCTGGAGTGTAAAAATAGAAGCCGGGGAGCTGTTTTTT. The chain employs TRBV30 and TRBJ2-2; no clear D. The CDR3 loop spans 14 amino acids. Germline V gene lookup returns CDR1 GTSNPN and CDR2 SVGIG (reference sequence). Trimming cost V 0 bases and J 6 bases, with 11 bases left between them.

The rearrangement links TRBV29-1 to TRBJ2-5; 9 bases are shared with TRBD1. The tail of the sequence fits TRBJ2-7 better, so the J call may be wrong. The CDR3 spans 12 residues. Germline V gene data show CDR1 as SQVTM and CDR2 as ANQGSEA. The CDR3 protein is CSGGQGNGEQYF. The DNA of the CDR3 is TGCAGCGGGGGACAGGGTAATGGCGAGCAGTACTTC.

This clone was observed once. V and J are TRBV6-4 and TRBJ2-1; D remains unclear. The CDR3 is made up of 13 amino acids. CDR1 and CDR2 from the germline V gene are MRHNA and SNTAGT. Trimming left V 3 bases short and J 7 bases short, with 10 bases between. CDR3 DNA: TGTGCCAGCAGTGAATCCAGCGATAATGAGCAGTTCTTC. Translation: CASSESSDNEQFF.

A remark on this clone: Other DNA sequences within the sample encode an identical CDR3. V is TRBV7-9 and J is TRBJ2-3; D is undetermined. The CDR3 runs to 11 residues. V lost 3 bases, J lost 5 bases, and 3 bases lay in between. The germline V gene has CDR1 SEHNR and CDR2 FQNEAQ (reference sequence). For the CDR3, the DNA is TGTGCCAGCAGCTTTCGAGATACGCAGTATTTT. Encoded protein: CASSFRDTQYF.

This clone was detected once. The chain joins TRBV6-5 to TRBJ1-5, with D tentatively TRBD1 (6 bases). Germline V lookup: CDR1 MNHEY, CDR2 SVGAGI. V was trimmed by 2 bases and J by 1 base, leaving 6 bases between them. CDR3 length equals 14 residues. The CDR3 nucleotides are TGTGCCAGCAGTTACGACAGGAGCAATCAGCCCCAGCATTTT. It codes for CASSYDRSNQPQHF.

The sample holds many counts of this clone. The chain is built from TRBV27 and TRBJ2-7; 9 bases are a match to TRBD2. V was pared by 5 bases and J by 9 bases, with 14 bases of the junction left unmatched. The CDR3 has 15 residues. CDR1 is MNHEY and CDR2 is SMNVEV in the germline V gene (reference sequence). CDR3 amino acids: CASSTGTSFSVWQYF. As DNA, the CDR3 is TGTGCCAGCAGTACCGGGACTAGCTTTTCGGTTTGGCAGTACTTC.

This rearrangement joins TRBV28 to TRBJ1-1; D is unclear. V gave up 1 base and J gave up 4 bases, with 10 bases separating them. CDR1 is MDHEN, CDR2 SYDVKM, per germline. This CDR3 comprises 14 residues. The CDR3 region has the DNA TGTGCCAGCAGTTTATTGCTTGGGTTCACTGAAGCTTTCTTT. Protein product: CASSLLLGFTEAFF. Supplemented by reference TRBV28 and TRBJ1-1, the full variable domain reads DVKVTQSSRYLVKRTGEKVFLECVQDMDHENMFWYRQDPGLGLRLIYFSYDVKMKEKGDIPEGYSVSREKKERFSLILESASTNQTSMYLCASSLLLGFTEAFFGQGTRLTVV.

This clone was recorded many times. CDR3 bases: TGCGCCAGCAGCCGGGACAGCTTTACGAAAGAGACCCAGTACTTC. Encoded protein: CASSRDSFTKETQYF. The chain has TRBV5-1 and TRBJ2-5; TRBD1 agrees at 7 bases. The CDR3 is made up of 15 amino acids. Germline-derived CDR1 and CDR2 are SGHRS and YFSETQ. The V gene end was trimmed by 4 bases and the J gene end by 3 bases; junction bases not matched to a gene: 9.

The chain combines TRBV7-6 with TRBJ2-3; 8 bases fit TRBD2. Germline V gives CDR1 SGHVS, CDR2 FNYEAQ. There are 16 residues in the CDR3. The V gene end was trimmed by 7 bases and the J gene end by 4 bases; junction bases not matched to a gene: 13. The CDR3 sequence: CASTRSREGLSDTQYF. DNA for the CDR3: TGTGCCAGCACTCGCTCCCGGGAGGGCCTTTCAGATACGCAGTATTTT. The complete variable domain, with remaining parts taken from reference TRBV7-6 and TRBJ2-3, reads GAGVSQSPRYKVTKRGQDVALRCDPISGHVSLYWYRQALGQGPEFLTYFNYEAQQDKSGLPNDRFSAERPEGSISTLTIQRTEQRDSAMYRCASTRSREGLSDTQYFGPGTRLTVL.

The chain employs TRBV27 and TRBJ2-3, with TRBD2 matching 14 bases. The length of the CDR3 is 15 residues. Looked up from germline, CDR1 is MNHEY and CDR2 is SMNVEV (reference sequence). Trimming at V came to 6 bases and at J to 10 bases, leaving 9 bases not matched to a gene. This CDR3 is CASSWTSGRSLAQYF. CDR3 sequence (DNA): TGTGCCAGCAGCTGGACTAGCGGGAGGTCTCTCGCGCAGTATTTT.

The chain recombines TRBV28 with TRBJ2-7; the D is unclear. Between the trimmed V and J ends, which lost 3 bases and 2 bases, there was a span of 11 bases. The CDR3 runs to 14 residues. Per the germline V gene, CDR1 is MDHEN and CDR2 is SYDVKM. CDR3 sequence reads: CASSLSTRAYEQYF. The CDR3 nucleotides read TGTGCCAGCAGTTTGTCGACTCGAGCCTACGAGCAGTACTTC.

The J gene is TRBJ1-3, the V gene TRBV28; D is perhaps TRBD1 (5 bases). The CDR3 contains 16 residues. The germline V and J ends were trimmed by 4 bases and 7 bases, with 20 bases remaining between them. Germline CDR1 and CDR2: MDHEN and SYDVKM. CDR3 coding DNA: TGTGCCAGCAGTTATCACGCTGCGCAGGGTGTTAACACCATATATTTT. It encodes CASSYHAAQGVNTIYF.

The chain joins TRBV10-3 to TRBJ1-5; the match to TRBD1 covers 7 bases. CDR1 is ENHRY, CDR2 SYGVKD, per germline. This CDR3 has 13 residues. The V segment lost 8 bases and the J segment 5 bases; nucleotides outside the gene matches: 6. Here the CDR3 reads CAIARDSDQPQHF. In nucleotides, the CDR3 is TGTGCCATCGCCCGGGACAGCGATCAGCCCCAGCATTTT.

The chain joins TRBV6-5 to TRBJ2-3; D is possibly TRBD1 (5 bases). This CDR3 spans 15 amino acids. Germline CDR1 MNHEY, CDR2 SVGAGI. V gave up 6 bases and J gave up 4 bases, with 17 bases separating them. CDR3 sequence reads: CASSLVGRVADTQYF. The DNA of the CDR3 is TGTGCCAGCAGCCTAGTGGGCAGGGTAGCAGATACGCAGTATTTT.

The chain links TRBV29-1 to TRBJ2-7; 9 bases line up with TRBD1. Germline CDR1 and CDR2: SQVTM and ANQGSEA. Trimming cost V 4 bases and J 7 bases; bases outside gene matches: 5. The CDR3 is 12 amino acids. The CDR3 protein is CSVGDRALEQYF. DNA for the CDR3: TGCAGCGTTGGGGACAGGGCCCTTGAGCAGTACTTC.

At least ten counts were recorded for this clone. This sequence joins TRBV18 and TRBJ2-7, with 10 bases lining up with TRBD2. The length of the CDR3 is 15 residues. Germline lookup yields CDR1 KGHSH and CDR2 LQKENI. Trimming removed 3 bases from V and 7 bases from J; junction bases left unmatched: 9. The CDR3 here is CASSPNRLAGAEQYF. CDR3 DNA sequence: TGTGCCAGCTCACCCAACAGACTAGCGGGCGCGGAGCAGTACTTC.

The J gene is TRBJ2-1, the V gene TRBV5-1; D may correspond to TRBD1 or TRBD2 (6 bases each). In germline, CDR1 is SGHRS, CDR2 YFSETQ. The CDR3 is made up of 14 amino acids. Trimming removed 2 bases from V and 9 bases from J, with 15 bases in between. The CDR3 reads CASSFGTQGGEQFF. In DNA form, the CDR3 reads TGCGCCAGCAGCTTCGGGACACAGGGAGGTGAGCAGTTCTTC.

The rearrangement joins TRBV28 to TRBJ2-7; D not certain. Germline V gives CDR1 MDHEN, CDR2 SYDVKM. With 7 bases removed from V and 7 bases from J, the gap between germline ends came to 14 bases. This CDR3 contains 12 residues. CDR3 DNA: TGTGCCAGCATGGGGAACGTGGGGGAGCAGTACTTC. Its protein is CASMGNVGEQYF.

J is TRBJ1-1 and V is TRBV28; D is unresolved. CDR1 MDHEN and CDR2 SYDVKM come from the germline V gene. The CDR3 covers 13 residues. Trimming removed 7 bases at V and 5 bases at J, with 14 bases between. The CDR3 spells CASILSPGTEAFF. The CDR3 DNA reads TGTGCCAGCATCCTCTCCCCGGGGACTGAAGCTTTCTTT.

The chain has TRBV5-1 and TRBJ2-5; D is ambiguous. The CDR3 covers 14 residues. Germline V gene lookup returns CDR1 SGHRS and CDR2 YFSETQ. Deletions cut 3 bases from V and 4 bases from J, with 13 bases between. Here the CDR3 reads CASSSRLYRETQYF. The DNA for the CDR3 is TGCGCCAGCAGCTCGCGACTCTACCGAGAGACCCAGTACTTC.

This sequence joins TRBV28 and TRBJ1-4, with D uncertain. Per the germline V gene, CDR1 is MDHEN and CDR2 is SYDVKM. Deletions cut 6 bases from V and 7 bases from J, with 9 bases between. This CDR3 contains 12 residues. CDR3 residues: CASSPLSEKLFF. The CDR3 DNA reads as TGTGCCAGCAGCCCTCTCTCTGAAAAACTGTTTTTT.

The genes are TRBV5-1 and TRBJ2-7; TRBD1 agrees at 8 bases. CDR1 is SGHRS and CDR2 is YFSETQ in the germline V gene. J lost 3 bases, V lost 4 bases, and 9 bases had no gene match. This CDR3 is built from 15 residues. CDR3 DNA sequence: TGCGCCAGCAGCCAACAGGGGGGCGCTCACTACGAGCAGTACTTC. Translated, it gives CASSQQGGAHYEQYF.

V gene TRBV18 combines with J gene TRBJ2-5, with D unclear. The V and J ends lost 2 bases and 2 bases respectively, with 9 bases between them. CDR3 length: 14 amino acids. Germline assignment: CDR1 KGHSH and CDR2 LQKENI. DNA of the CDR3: TGTGCCAGCTCACCATACGGAGTTCAAGAGACCCAGTACTTC. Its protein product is CASSPYGVQETQYF. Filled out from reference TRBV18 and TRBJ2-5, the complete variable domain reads NAGVMQNPRHLVRRRGQEARLRCSPMKGHSHVYWYRQLPEEGLKFMVYLQKENIIDESGMPKERFSAEFPKEGPSILRIQQVVRGDSAAYFCASSPYGVQETQYFGPGTRLLVL.